Listed here are 17 T cell receptor beta chains from one sample, sequenced in a study of shared clonotypes between healthy human individuals. The protocol was immunoSEQ multiplex PCR, while the TCRdb copy is restricted to in-frame clones and leaves out a portion. The sample consists of 640,000 or so clones, roughly 78% of them appearing once. The sample comprised memory CD4+ T cells sorted from blood. Sample subset: CD45RA-negative fraction. The receptors shown here come from a woman in her 30s in good health.

The CDR3 is CASSLGGDEKLFF. For the CDR3, the DNA is TGTGCCAGCAGCTTGGGCGGGGATGAAAAACTGTTTTTT. The V and J genes are TRBV7-2 and TRBJ1-4; unclear D gene. This CDR3 is built from 13 residues. The V gene's germline CDR1 is SGHTA and CDR2 FQGNSA. Between the trimmed V and J ends, which lost 3 bases and 6 bases, there was a span of 8 bases. The full variable domain, with the rest looked up from reference TRBV7-2 and TRBJ1-4, is GAGVSQSPSNKVTEKGKDVELRCDPISGHTALYWYRQSLGQGLEFLIYFQGNSAPDKSGLPSDRFSAERTGGSVSTLTIQRTQQEDSAVYLCASSLGGDEKLFFGSGTQLSVL.

The rearrangement joins TRBV5-4 to TRBJ1-5; a possible D gene is TRBD1 (5 bases). Between the trimmed V and J ends, which lost 2 bases and 1 base, there was a span of 7 bases. The germline CDR1 and CDR2 sequences are SGHNT and YYREEE (reference sequence). The CDR3 runs 14 residues. CDR3 in DNA: TGTGCCAGCAGCTTATGGGGGAGCAATCAGCCCCAGCATTTT. This encodes CASSLWGSNQPQHF.

This clone was seen a single time. This chain links TRBV6-4 with TRBJ2-5; D might be TRBD1 or TRBD2, each matching 6 bases. The germline V and J ends were trimmed by 2 bases and 0 bases, with 10 bases remaining between them. The CDR3 spans 15 residues. The germline CDR1 and CDR2 sequences are MRHNA and SNTAGT. The CDR3 DNA is TGTGCCAGCAGTGACGAAGGGGGGAACCAAGAGACCCAGTACTTC. This codes for CASSDEGGNQETQYF.

This rearrangement joins TRBV30 to TRBJ2-2; tentatively, D is TRBD1 (6 bases). CDR1 and CDR2 from the germline V gene are GTSNPN and SVGIG (reference sequence). CDR3 size: 12 residues. The V end lost 8 bases, the J end lost 5 bases, and 12 bases lay between the germline ends. The CDR3 DNA reads as TGTGCCGGCCACAGGGATACCGGGGAGCTGTTTTTT. It specifies CAGHRDTGELFF.

This chain joins TRBV5-4 and TRBJ2-5; 11 bases map to TRBD2. V shed 6 bases, J shed 3 bases, and the junction held 1 base outside the gene matches. Germline CDR1 is SGHNT and CDR2 is YYREEE (reference sequence). The CDR3 extends over 13 amino acids. The CDR3 DNA is TGTGCCAGCAAGACTAGCGGGAAAGAGACCCAGTACTTC. Encoded protein: CASKTSGKETQYF.

The J gene is TRBJ2-1, the V gene TRBV15, with D possibly TRBD2 on 5 matching bases. Germline-derived CDR1 and CDR2 are LNHNV and YYDKDF (reference sequence). The CDR3 has 15 residues. V was trimmed by 0 bases and J by 6 bases, leaving 12 bases between them. The CDR3 sequence is CATSRDRGRTNEQFF. The CDR3 bases are TGTGCCACCAGCAGAGATCGGGGAAGAACCAATGAGCAGTTCTTC.

This clone was found once. This chain uses TRBV28 with TRBJ1-5; tentative D call: TRBD1 (5 bases). V lost 5 bases, J lost 2 bases, and 16 bases lay in between. From germline, CDR1 is MDHEN and CDR2 SYDVKM. CDR3 length: 16 amino acids. This chain's CDR3 is CASSTPRQGGNQPQHF. The CDR3 DNA follows: TGTGCCAGCAGTACCCCCAGACAAGGGGGCAATCAGCCCCAGCATTTT.

Worth noting for this clone: At the DNA level, this CDR3 is encoded by other sequences in the same sample as well. Here the CDR3 reads CASRQDSYEQYF. As DNA, the CDR3 is TGTGCCAGCCGGCAGGACTCCTACGAGCAGTACTTC. This chain connects TRBV2 to TRBJ2-7; no clear D. Germline lookup yields CDR1 SNHLY and CDR2 FYNNEI. V dropped 8 bases and J dropped 0 bases, with 8 bases sitting between them. This CDR3 comprises 12 residues.

The rearrangement links TRBV2 to TRBJ2-2; 11 bases line up with TRBD2. The trim removed 3 bases at V and 6 bases at J, leaving 6 bases unmatched. The germline CDR1 and CDR2 sequences are SNHLY and FYNNEI. CDR3 length: 16 amino acids. CDR3 amino acids: CASSDWLAGGAGELFF. The CDR3 DNA follows: TGTGCCAGCAGTGATTGGCTAGCGGGAGGCGCCGGGGAGCTGTTTTTT.

This chain uses TRBV2 with TRBJ2-4; the D gene is possibly TRBD2 (6 bases). The length of the CDR3 is 14 residues. Germline lookup yields CDR1 SNHLY and CDR2 FYNNEI. With 8 bases removed from V and 7 bases from J, the gap between germline ends came to 18 bases. The CDR3 sequence is CASRRRGGVNIQYF. The CDR3 DNA reads as TGTGCCAGCCGCCGGAGAGGAGGGGTCAACATTCAGTACTTC.

This chain uses TRBV9 with TRBJ2-1; D ambiguous. The V and J ends lost 0 bases and 0 bases respectively, with 10 bases between them. This CDR3 region has 16 residues. CDR1 is SGDLS, CDR2 YYNGEE, per germline. The CDR3 loop is CASSVAGPSSYNEQFF. In DNA form, the CDR3 reads TGTGCCAGCAGCGTAGCCGGGCCGAGCTCCTACAATGAGCAGTTCTTC.

This chain joins TRBV10-3 and TRBJ2-3; 13 positions match TRBD2. Germline V gene sequence: CDR1 ENHRY, CDR2 SYGVKD. V shed 6 bases, J shed 2 bases, and the junction held 5 bases outside the gene matches. The CDR3 consists of 16 residues. The CDR3 region is CAISWTSGSVTDTQYF. CDR3 bases: TGTGCCATCAGCTGGACTAGCGGGAGTGTCACAGATACGCAGTATTTT.

The genes are TRBV11-2 and TRBJ2-7, with 12 bases matching TRBD2. The CDR3 runs to 15 residues. Germline assignment: CDR1 SGHAT and CDR2 FQNNGV. V was pared by 1 base and J by 3 bases, with 1 base of the junction left unmatched. The DNA of the CDR3 is TGTGCCAGCAGCTTAGGGACTAGCGGGGACTACGAGCAGTACTTC. Translation gives CASSLGTSGDYEQYF.

This chain connects TRBV18 to TRBJ1-2, with D hard to call. This CDR3 contains 16 residues. V shed 1 base and J shed 7 bases, with 19 bases lying between them. Looked up from germline, CDR1 is KGHSH and CDR2 is LQKENI. In DNA form, the CDR3 reads TGTGCCAGCTCACCACAGGAAAACATCGATTTGGGTGGCTACACCTTC. Translated: CASSPQENIDLGGYTF.

CDR3 nucleotide sequence: TGTGCCAGCAGCCAGCCCGCCGGGAGGGACACCGGGGAGCTGTTTTTT. Its protein product is CASSQPAGRDTGELFF. This rearrangement joins TRBV11-3 to TRBJ2-2, with TRBD2 matching over 8 bases. The junction had 8 bases not matched to a gene; V was cut back by 5 bases and J by 3 bases. This CDR3 has 16 amino acids. CDR1 and CDR2 from the germline V gene are SGHNT and YENEEA. The variable domain in full, with the rest retrieved from reference TRBV11-3 and TRBJ2-2, is EAGVVQSPRYKIIEKKQPVAFWCNPISGHNTLYWYLQNLGQGPELLIRYENEEAVDDSQLPKDRFSAERLKGVDSTLKIQPAELGDSAVYLCASSQPAGRDTGELFFGEGSRLTVL.

This clone was found a few times. CDR3 in amino acids: CASSSMPNTEAFF. CDR3 sequence (DNA): TGTGCCAGCAGCTCCATGCCGAACACTGAAGCTTTCTTT. The chain recombines TRBV11-1 with TRBJ1-1; D unresolved. The CDR3 consists of 13 residues. Germline-derived CDR1 and CDR2 are SGHAT and FQDESV (reference sequence). The V end lost 4 bases, the J end lost 1 base, and 7 bases lay between the germline ends. Based on the CDR3 plus reference TRBV11-1 and TRBJ1-1, the full variable domain is EAEVAQSPRYKITEKSQAVAFWCDPISGHATLYWYRQILGQGPELLVQFQDESVVDDSQLPKDRFSAERLKGVDSTLKIQPAELGDSAMYLCASSSMPNTEAFFGQGTRLTVV.

This clone appeared a few times. The chain combines TRBV7-3 with TRBJ2-7; no clear D. The CDR3 is made up of 13 amino acids. V lost 1 base, J lost 7 bases, and 11 bases lay in between. Germline V gives CDR1 SGHTA, CDR2 FQGTGA. The CDR3 sequence: CASSLKTGQEQYF. The CDR3 coding sequence is TGTGCCAGCAGCTTAAAAACGGGCCAAGAGCAGTACTTC.